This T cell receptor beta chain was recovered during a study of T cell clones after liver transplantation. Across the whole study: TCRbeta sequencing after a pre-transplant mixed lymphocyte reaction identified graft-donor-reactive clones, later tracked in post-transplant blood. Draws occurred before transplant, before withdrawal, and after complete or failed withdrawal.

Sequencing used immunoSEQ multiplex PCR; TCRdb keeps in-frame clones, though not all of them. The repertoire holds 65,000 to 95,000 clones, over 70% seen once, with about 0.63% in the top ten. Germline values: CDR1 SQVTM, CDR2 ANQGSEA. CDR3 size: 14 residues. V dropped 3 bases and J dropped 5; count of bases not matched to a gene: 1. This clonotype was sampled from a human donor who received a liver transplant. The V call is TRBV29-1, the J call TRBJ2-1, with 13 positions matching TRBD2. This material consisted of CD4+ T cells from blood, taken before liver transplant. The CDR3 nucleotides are TGCAGCGTTGAGACTAGCGGGAGGCACAATGAGCAGTTCTTC. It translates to CSVETSGRHNEQFF.